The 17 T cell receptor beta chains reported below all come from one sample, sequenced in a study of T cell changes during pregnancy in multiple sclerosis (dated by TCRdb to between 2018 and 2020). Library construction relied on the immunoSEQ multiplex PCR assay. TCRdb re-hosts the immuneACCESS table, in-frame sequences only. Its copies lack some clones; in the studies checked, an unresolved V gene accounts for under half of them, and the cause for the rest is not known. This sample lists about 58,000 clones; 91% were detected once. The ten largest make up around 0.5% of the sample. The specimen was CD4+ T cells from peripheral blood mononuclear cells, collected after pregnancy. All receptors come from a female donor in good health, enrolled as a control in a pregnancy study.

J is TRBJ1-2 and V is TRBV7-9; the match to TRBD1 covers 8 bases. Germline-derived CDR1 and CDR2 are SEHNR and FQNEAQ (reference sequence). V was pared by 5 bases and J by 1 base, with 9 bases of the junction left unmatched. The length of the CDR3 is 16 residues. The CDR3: CASSLWTGKDNYGYTF. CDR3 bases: TGTGCCAGCAGCCTCTGGACAGGGAAGGATAACTATGGCTACACCTTC.

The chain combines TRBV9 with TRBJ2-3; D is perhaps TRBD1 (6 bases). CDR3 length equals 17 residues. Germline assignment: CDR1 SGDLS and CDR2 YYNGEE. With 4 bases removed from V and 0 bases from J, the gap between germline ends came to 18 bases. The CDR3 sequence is CASSPRGGVTSTDTQYF. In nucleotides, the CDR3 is TGTGCCAGCAGCCCAAGAGGGGGAGTTACTAGCACAGATACGCAGTATTTT.

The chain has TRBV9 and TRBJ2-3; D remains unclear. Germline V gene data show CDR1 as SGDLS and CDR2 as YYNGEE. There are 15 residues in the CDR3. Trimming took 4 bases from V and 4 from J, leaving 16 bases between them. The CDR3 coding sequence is TGTGCCAGCAGCCCCCGCCTCCAGGTGGCAGATACGCAGTATTTT. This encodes CASSPRLQVADTQYF.

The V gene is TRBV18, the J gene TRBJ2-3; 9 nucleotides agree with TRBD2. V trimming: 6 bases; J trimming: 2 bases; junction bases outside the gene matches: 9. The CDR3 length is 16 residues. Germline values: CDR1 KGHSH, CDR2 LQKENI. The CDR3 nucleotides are TGTGCCAGCTCCTTAGAGGCTAGCGGGGCCACAGATACGCAGTATTTT. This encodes CASSLEASGATDTQYF.

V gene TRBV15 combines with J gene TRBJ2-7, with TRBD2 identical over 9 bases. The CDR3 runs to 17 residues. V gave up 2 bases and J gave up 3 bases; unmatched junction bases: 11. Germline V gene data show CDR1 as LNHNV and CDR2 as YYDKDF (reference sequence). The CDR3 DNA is TGTGCCACCAGCAGATTGAAACGAGAGACTAGCGGCTACGAGCAGTACTTC. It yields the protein CATSRLKRETSGYEQYF.

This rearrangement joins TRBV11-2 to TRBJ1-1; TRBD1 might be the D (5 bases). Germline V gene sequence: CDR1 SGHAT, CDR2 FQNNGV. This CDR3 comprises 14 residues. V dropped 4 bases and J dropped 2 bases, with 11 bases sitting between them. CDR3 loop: CASSYAGGNTEAFF. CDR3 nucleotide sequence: TGTGCCAGCAGCTACGCGGGGGGAAACACTGAAGCTTTCTTT.

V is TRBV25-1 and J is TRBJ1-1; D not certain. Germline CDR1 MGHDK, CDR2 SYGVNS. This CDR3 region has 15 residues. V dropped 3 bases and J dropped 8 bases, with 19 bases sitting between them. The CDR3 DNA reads TGTGCCAGCAGTGATTCCCCTCATCTATCCCGCGAAGCTTTCTTT. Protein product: CASSDSPHLSREAFF. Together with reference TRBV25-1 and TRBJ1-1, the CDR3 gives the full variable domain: EADIYQTPRYLVIGTGKKITLECSQTMGHDKMYWYQQDPGMELHLIHYSYGVNSTEKGDLSSESTVSRIRTEHFPLTLESARPSHTSQYLCASSDSPHLSREAFFGQGTRLTVV.

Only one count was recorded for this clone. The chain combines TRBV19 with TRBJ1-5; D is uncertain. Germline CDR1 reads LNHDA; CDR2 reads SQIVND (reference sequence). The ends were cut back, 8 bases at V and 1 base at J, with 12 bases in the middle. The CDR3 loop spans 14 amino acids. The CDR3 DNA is TGTGCCAGTTCTAGCGAGGGAAGCAATCAGCCCCAGCATTTT. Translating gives CASSSEGSNQPQHF.

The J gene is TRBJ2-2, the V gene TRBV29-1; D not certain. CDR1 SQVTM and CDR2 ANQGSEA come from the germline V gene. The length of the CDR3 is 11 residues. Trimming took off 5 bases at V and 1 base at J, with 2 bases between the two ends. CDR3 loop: CSVRNTGELFF. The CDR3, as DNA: TGCAGCGTTCGGAACACCGGGGAGCTGTTTTTT.

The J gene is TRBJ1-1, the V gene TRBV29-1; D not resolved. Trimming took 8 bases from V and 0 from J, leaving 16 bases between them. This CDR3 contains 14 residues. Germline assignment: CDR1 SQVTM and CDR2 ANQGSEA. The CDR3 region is CSPSVQTVNTEAFF. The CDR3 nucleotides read TGCAGCCCCAGCGTTCAGACCGTGAACACTGAAGCTTTCTTT.

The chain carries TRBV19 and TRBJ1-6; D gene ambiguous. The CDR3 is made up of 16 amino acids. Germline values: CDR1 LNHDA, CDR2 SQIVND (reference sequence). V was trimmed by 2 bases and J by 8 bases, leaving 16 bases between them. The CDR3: CASSITMGPTDSPLHF. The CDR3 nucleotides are TGTGCCAGTAGTATAACGATGGGCCCTACCGATTCACCCCTCCACTTT.

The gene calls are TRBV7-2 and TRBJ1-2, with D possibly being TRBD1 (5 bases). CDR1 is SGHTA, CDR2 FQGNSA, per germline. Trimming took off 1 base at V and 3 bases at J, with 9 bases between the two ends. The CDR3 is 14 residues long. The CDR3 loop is CASSLVGADYGYTF. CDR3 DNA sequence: TGTGCCAGCAGCTTAGTAGGGGCAGACTATGGCTACACCTTC.

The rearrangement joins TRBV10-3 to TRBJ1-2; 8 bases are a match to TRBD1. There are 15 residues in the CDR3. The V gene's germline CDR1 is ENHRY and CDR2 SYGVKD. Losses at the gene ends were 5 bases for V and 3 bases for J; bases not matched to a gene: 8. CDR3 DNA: TGTGCCATCAGTTCGACAGGGGACGCGGACTATGGCTACACCTTC. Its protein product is CAISSTGDADYGYTF.

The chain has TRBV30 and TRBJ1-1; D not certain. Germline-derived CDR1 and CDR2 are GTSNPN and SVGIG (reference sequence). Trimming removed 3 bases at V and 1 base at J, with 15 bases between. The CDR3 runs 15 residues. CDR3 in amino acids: CAWSPPVSGNTEAFF. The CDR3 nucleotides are TGTGCCTGGAGCCCCCCGGTTTCCGGGAACACTGAAGCTTTCTTT.

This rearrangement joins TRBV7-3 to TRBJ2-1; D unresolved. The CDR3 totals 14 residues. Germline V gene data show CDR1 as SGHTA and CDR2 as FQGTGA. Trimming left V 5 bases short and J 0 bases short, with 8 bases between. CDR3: CASSPHSSYNEQFF. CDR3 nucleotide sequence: TGTGCCAGCAGCCCCCACTCCTCCTACAATGAGCAGTTCTTC.

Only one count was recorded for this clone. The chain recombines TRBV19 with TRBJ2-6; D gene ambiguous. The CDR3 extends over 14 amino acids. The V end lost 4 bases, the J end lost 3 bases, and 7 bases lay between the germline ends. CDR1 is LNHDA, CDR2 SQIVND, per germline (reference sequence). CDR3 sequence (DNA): TGTGCCAGTAGTACGGTGCTTGGGGCCAACGTCCTGACTTTC. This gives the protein CASSTVLGANVLTF.

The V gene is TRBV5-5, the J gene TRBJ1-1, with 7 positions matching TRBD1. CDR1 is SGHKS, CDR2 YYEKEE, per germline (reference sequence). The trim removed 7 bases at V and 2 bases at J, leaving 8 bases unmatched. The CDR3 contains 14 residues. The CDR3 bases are TGTGCCAGCCTGACCGGGACAGCCAACACTGAAGCTTTCTTT. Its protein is CASLTGTANTEAFF.